This TCR beta chain was retrieved from a study of blood T cell repertoires in COVID-19. Study-level background: PBMCs, B-cell-depleted T cells, or T cells were the source of the cDNA or gDNA that made up the material.

Assay used: immunoSEQ multiplex PCR; TCRdb lists only in-frame clones, some missing. The table shows 100,000 to 150,000 clones, with 84% occurring only once. Per the germline V gene, CDR1 is WSHSY and CDR2 is SAAADI. CDR3 length: 15 residues. Losses at the gene ends were 7 bases for V and 5 bases for J; bases not matched to a gene: 8. The chain carries TRBV10-2 and TRBJ2-3; the match to TRBD1 covers 11 bases. The source of this sequence is a man aged 60 to 69 with acute or convalescent COVID-19. Sequencing was performed on peripheral blood. The CDR3 coding sequence is TGCGCCAGCACCCCGGACAGGGGGCAGGAAGATACGCAGTATTTT. The encoded protein is CASTPDRGQEDTQYF.